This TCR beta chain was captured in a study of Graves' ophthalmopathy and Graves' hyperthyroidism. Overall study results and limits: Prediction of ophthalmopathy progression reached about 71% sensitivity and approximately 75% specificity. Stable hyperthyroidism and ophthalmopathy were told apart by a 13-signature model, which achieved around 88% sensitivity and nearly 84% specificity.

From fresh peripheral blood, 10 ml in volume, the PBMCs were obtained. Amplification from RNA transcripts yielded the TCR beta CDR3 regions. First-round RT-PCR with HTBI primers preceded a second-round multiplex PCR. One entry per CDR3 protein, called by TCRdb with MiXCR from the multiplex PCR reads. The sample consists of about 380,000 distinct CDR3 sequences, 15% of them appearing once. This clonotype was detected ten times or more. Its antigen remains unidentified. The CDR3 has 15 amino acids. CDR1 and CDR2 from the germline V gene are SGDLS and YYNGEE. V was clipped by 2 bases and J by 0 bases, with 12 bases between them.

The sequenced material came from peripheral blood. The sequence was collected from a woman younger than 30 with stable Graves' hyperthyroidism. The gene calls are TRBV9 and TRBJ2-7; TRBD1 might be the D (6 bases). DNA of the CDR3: TGTGCCAGCAGCGTTGGTTTGGGGGCCTCCTACGAGCAGTACTTC. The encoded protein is CASSVGLGASYEQYF.